Listed here are 31 T cell receptor beta chains from one sample, sequenced in a study of T cells in Graves' hyperthyroidism and ophthalmopathy. RNA transcripts yielded amplified TCR beta CDR3 regions. With the HTBI primer set, the TCR CDR3 went through a first round of RT-PCR. TCRdb itself ran the multiplex PCR reads through MiXCR, one entry per CDR3 protein. The profile shows 540,000 or so distinct CDR3 sequences, about 43% of them singletons. The sequenced sample was peripheral blood or thyroid tissue (not recorded which). The receptors originated from an adult woman with Graves' disease, either hyperthyroidism or ophthalmopathy (not recorded which).

For this clonotype: This sequence may be a read error, since a much larger clone differs from it by one base. The chain links TRBV12-3 or TRBV12-4 to TRBJ2-7; D remains unclear. This CDR3 has 14 amino acids. Trimming took 4 bases from V and 3 from J, leaving 13 bases between them. The CDR3 is CASSSRVQIYEQYF. The CDR3 coding sequence is TGTGCCAGCAGTTCTCGGGTTCAAATCTACGAGCAGTACTTC.

Worth noting for this clonotype: A junction boundary mismatches the germline segment, possibly from a read error. The genes are TRBV5-5 and TRBJ2-2; either TRBD1 or TRBD2 may supply D (5 bases each). Germline CDR1 SGHKS, CDR2 YYEKEE (reference sequence). The length of the CDR3 is 16 residues. CDR3 sequence reads: CASQENPTGRTGELLF. The CDR3, as DNA: TGTGCCAGCCAAGAAAACCCCACAGGCCGCACCGGGGAGCTGCTTTTT.

The V call is TRBV7-3, the J call TRBJ1-6; D not resolved. Trimming pared 4 bases from V and 8 bases from J, leaving 24 bases between. The CDR3 is made up of 18 amino acids. Germline lookup yields CDR1 SGHTA and CDR2 FQGTGA. CDR3 protein: CASSYSVGVPYEDSPLHF. The CDR3 DNA reads TGTGCCAGCAGCTACTCCGTCGGGGTACCCTACGAGGATTCACCCCTCCACTTT.

The chain links TRBV7-2 to TRBJ2-6, with 10 bases aligning to TRBD1. With V trimmed by 4 bases and J by 3 bases, 6 bases remained unmatched. Germline V CDR1 and CDR2: SGHTA, FQGNSA. This CDR3 is 17 amino acids long. CDR3 residues: CASSSGDRGSGANVLTF. The CDR3 nucleotides read TGTGCCAGCAGCTCAGGGGACAGGGGTAGTGGGGCCAACGTCCTGACTTTC.

This CDR3 is CAISPNSLTGELFF. CDR3 nucleotide sequence: TGTGCCATCAGTCCTAACTCGCTGACCGGGGAGCTGTTTTTT. The rearrangement links TRBV10-3 to TRBJ2-2; D is undetermined. Germline V gene lookup returns CDR1 ENHRY and CDR2 SYGVKD. The CDR3 loop spans 14 amino acids. V was shortened by 5 bases and J by 5 bases, with 12 bases between the two germline ends.

The chain employs TRBV20-1 and TRBJ2-5; D possibly corresponds to TRBD2 (5 bases). Trimming took off 6 bases at V and 5 bases at J, with 10 bases between the two ends. The CDR3 consists of 11 residues. Germline V gene sequence: CDR1 DFQATT, CDR2 SNEGSKA (reference sequence). DNA for the CDR3: TGCAGTGCCCAAAGGGAGGAGACCCAGTACTTC. This encodes CSAQREETQYF.

The chain couples TRBV9 to TRBJ2-5, with TRBD2 matching over 12 bases. This CDR3 is 17 amino acids long. Germline CDR1 and CDR2: SGDLS and YYNGEE. J was trimmed by 5 bases and V by 0 bases; bases with no gene match: 8. The DNA of the CDR3 is TGTGCCAGCAGCGTAGCGACTAGCGGGAGCCTCCAGGAGACCCAGTACTTC. It codes for CASSVATSGSLQETQYF.

This clonotype showed up many times. This rearrangement joins TRBV20-1 to TRBJ2-7; D gene unclear. Germline loops: CDR1 DFQATT, CDR2 SNEGSKA (reference sequence). The CDR3 extends over 14 amino acids. V lost 0 bases to trimming and J lost 3 bases, with 12 bases between them. The CDR3 sequence: CSARDYQNLYEQYF. CDR3 bases: TGCAGTGCTAGAGATTACCAGAACCTCTACGAGCAGTACTTC.

The rearrangement links TRBV7-2 to TRBJ2-5; D gene uncertain. The CDR3 runs to 13 residues. Germline V CDR1 and CDR2: SGHTA, FQGNSA. V lost 0 bases, J lost 9 bases, and 11 bases lay in between. The CDR3 is CASSLAFNQPQYF. Here the CDR3 DNA reads TGTGCCAGCAGCTTAGCGTTCAATCAGCCCCAGTACTTC.

This clonotype showed up many times. This chain uses TRBV10-2 with TRBJ2-7; D might be TRBD2 (6 bases). Germline CDR1 and CDR2: WSHSY and SAAADI. The V end was cut by 3 bases, the J end by 4 bases, with 13 bases between. The CDR3 contains 14 residues. The CDR3 DNA sequence: TGCGCCAGCAGTGAAATCGGGAGTCCTTACGAGCAGTACTTC. This encodes CASSEIGSPYEQYF.

To note about this clonotype: A much larger clone sits a single nucleotide away, making a read error possible. Because it lacks the conserved phenylalanine or tryptophan at the end, this CDR3 is likely a read error. The chain employs TRBV2 and TRBJ1-2, with 7 bases that match TRBD1. The J segment lost 4 bases and the V segment lost 4 bases, leaving 3 bases of the junction unmatched. Germline V gives CDR1 SNHLY, CDR2 FYNNEI. The CDR3 is made up of 13 amino acids. Here the CDR3 reads CASSVRGIYGYTL. CDR3 bases: TGTGCCAGCAGTGTCAGGGGGATCTATGGCTACACCCTC.

The chain joins TRBV25-1 to TRBJ1-1; D is undetermined. Germline V gene sequence: CDR1 MGHDK, CDR2 SYGVNS. The CDR3 contains 13 residues. V was shortened by 6 bases and J by 3 bases, with 11 bases between the two germline ends. The CDR3 DNA reads TGTGCCAGCAGCCCCCGCATGTACACTGAAGCTTTCTTT. Translated, it gives CASSPRMYTEAFF. Looking up the rest from reference TRBV25-1 and TRBJ1-1 gives the full variable domain: EADIYQTPRYLVIGTGKKITLECSQTMGHDKMYWYQQDPGMELHLIHYSYGVNSTEKGDLSSESTVSRIRTEHFPLTLESARPSHTSQYLCASSPRMYTEAFFGQGTRLTVV.

This clonotype was seen ten or more times. This chain links TRBV20-1 with TRBJ1-2; 7 bases agree with TRBD1. With 2 bases clipped from V and 6 bases from J, the junction kept 9 bases outside the gene matches. CDR3 length equals 14 residues. Germline CDR1 and CDR2: DFQATT and SNEGSKA (reference sequence). CDR3 protein: CSARMGTARNGYTF. The CDR3 DNA sequence: TGCAGTGCTAGAATGGGGACAGCGAGGAATGGCTACACCTTC.

This clonotype showed up many times. The genes are TRBV7-9 and TRBJ1-3; D unclear. The CDR3 is 15 residues long. The germline gives CDR1 SEHNR, CDR2 FQNEAQ (reference sequence). V lost 5 bases and J 2 bases, leaving 13 bases between the germline ends. In DNA form, the CDR3 reads TGTGCCAGCAGCCGATGGACGTCACCTGGAAACACCATATATTTT. This codes for CASSRWTSPGNTIYF.

The sample holds a few counts of this clonotype. CDR3 loop: CASSKNGSPLHF. The CDR3 nucleotides are TGTGCCAGCAGCAAAAATGGTTCACCCCTCCACTTT. The rearrangement joins TRBV7-2 to TRBJ1-6; no reliable D call. CDR1 is SGHTA and CDR2 is FQGNSA in the germline V gene. The V gene lost 5 bases and the J gene lost 9 bases, with 8 bases spanning the gap. The CDR3 loop spans 12 amino acids.

This clonotype was detected many times. This rearrangement joins TRBV9 to TRBJ1-1, with a tentative D call TRBD1 (6 bases). V was pared by 3 bases and J by 4 bases, with 16 bases between. Per the germline V gene, CDR1 is SGDLS and CDR2 is YYNGEE. The CDR3 length is 15 residues. The CDR3 coding sequence is TGTGCCAGCAGCGGGGGGGGCCCGAGGGGCACTGAAGCTTTCTTT. Its translation: CASSGGGPRGTEAFF.

This clonotype was observed a handful of times. A single base separates this from a much larger clone, so it may be a read error. The rearrangement links TRBV6-6 to TRBJ1-4; no definite D call. The CDR3 sequence is 13 residues long. Germline V CDR1 and CDR2: MNHNY, SVGAGI (reference sequence). The CDR3: CASRRIRNEELFF. Written as DNA, the CDR3 is TGTGCCAGCAGGAGGATTAGGAATGAAGAACTGTTTTTT.

The chain has TRBV10-3 and TRBJ2-7; 10 bases align to TRBD2. The CDR3 is made up of 15 amino acids. CDR1 and CDR2 (germline): ENHRY, SYGVKD. V trimming: 4 bases; J trimming: 7 bases; junction bases outside the gene matches: 10. The CDR3 is CAISGGTSGNNEQYF. The CDR3 nucleotides read TGTGCCATCAGTGGTGGAACTAGCGGGAACAATGAGCAGTACTTC.

The V and J genes are TRBV20-1 and TRBJ1-1, with TRBD1 matching 8 bases. The junction had 2 bases not matched to a gene; V was cut back by 3 bases and J by 8 bases. The CDR3 extends over 11 amino acids. The germline V gene has CDR1 DFQATT and CDR2 SNEGSKA (reference sequence). CDR3 nucleotides: TGCAGTGCTAGCAGGGGGCAAGAAGCTTTCTTT. This codes for CSASRGQEAFF.

This clonotype was observed at least ten times. This chain connects TRBV20-1 to TRBJ2-7; TRBD2 matches at 10 bases. Losses at the gene ends were 3 bases for V and 2 bases for J; bases not matched to a gene: 4. The CDR3 has 14 residues. CDR1 and CDR2 from the germline V gene are DFQATT and SNEGSKA (reference sequence). Here the CDR3 reads CSASLGLAAYEQYF. DNA of the CDR3: TGCAGTGCTAGCCTTGGACTAGCGGCCTACGAGCAGTACTTC.

In this sample, this clonotype turned up once. The rearrangement links TRBV5-1 to TRBJ1-2; maybe TRBD1 (6 bases). Germline-derived CDR1 and CDR2 are SGHRS and YFSETQ. This CDR3 comprises 14 residues. Trimming took off 4 bases at V and 1 base at J, with 11 bases between the two ends. The CDR3 region is CASSPQGFNYGYTF. The CDR3 DNA reads as TGCGCCAGCAGCCCACAGGGATTTAACTATGGCTACACCTTC.

Of note for this clonotype: The junction and the germline gene differ at one end; a read error may be behind it. The chain joins TRBV7-6 to TRBJ2-6, with D maybe TRBD2 (6 bases). CDR3 size: 12 residues. Germline V gene sequence: CDR1 SGHVS, CDR2 FNYEAQ. The CDR3 sequence is CASSLSPGTEAF. The CDR3 DNA is TGTGCCAGCAGCTTATCCCCAGGGACTGAAGCTTTC.

There are many counts of this clonotype. The chain recombines TRBV3-1 with TRBJ1-1; unclear D gene. Trimming shortened V by 3 bases and J by 5 bases, and 13 bases separated the two germline ends. The germline gives CDR1 LGHDT, CDR2 YNNKEL (reference sequence). CDR3 length: 14 amino acids. CDR3 protein: CASSHRDLRTEAFF. The CDR3 DNA follows: TGTGCCAGCAGCCATAGGGATCTCAGGACTGAAGCTTTCTTT.

This clonotype was found a few times. The chain joins TRBV7-8 to TRBJ2-3; TRBD2 might be the D (5 bases). This CDR3 has 15 amino acids. V lost 7 bases and J 2 bases, leaving 16 bases between the germline ends. Germline V gives CDR1 SGHVS, CDR2 FQNEAQ. CDR3 DNA: TGTGCCAGCACGGCGGGCAGGTCCCTCACAGATACGCAGTATTTT. Translation gives CASTAGRSLTDTQYF.

This clonotype has only one observation. The chain couples TRBV20-1 to TRBJ1-1, with D tentatively TRBD1 (5 bases). Trimming shortened V by 5 bases and J by 3 bases, and 16 bases separated the two germline ends. Germline V gene data show CDR1 as DFQATT and CDR2 as SNEGSKA (reference sequence). This CDR3 is built from 14 residues. CDR3 sequence reads: CSAPPGGRDTEAFF. The DNA of the CDR3 is TGCAGTGCTCCGCCGGGGGGACGGGACACTGAAGCTTTCTTT.

The chain carries TRBV7-8 and TRBJ1-1; D unresolved. The germline V gene has CDR1 SGHVS and CDR2 FQNEAQ. Trimming stripped 5 bases from V and 8 bases from J, with 27 bases between. The CDR3 contains 17 residues. CDR3 sequence: CASSPKDASYRTGEAFF. CDR3 DNA sequence: TGTGCCAGCAGCCCAAAGGATGCAAGCTACAGAACCGGAGAAGCTTTCTTT. Full variable domain (rest looked up from reference TRBV7-8 and TRBJ1-1): GAGVSQSPRYKVAKRGQDVALRCDPISGHVSLFWYQQALGQGPEFLTYFQNEAQLDKSGLPSDRFFAERPEGSVSTLKIQRTQQEDSAVYLCASSPKDASYRTGEAFFGQGTRLTVV.

This clonotype has at least ten counts. The rearrangement links TRBV5-1 to TRBJ1-1; D unresolved. V was pared by 4 bases and J by 3 bases, with 7 bases between. CDR3 length: 12 amino acids. The germline gives CDR1 SGHRS, CDR2 YFSETQ. CDR3 DNA: TGCGCCAGCAGCGACTGGGACACTGAAGCTTTCTTT. This sequence encodes CASSDWDTEAFF.

This chain links TRBV7-2 with TRBJ2-7, with 14 bases lining up with TRBD2. V was clipped by 0 bases and J by 2 bases; unmatched bases: 6. The CDR3 is made up of 18 amino acids. Per germline, CDR1 SGHTA and CDR2 FQGNSA. CDR3 residues: CASSLADPGLAGAYEQYF. CDR3 coding DNA: TGTGCCAGCAGCTTAGCCGACCCGGGACTAGCGGGAGCCTACGAGCAGTACTTC.

The gene calls are TRBV7-8 and TRBJ1-3; a weak D match, TRBD1 (5 bases). The CDR3 runs 13 residues. Germline V gives CDR1 SGHVS, CDR2 FQNEAQ. With 1 base removed from V and 9 bases from J, the gap between germline ends came to 10 bases. CDR3 bases: TGTGCCAGCAGCTTAGAGAGCCAGGGCACCATATATTTT. Amino acid sequence: CASSLESQGTIYF.

The rearrangement uses TRBV20-1 and TRBJ2-7; D gene uncertain. The CDR3 has 14 amino acids. The V gene lost 0 bases and the J gene lost 3 bases, with 12 bases spanning the gap. From germline, CDR1 is DFQATT and CDR2 SNEGSKA (reference sequence). The CDR3 is CSARDLKADYEQYF. In nucleotides, the CDR3 is TGCAGTGCTAGAGATTTGAAGGCTGACTACGAGCAGTACTTC.

This clonotype occurred many times. The chain couples TRBV7-9 to TRBJ1-4; TRBD1 matches at 12 bases. The CDR3 loop spans 19 amino acids. The germline gives CDR1 SEHNR, CDR2 FQNEAQ (reference sequence). V lost 3 bases to trimming and J lost 6 bases; unmatched junction nucleotides: 14. In DNA, the CDR3 is TGTGCCAGCAGCTTCCTACCGGGACAGGGGGCTTCTCAACATGAAAAACTGTTTTTT. It is translated as CASSFLPGQGASQHEKLFF.